These 2 T cell receptor beta chains came from one sample sequenced in a study of cytotoxic CD8 clonotypes in ibrutinib-treated CLL. The repertoire was sequenced with immunoSEQ multiplex PCR; TCRdb's copy has only in-frame clones and lacks some. The repertoire holds 90,000 to 95,000 clones, with roughly three quarters as singletons. The source was PBMCs, collected after 24 months of ibrutinib treatment. The source is a human donor with chronic lymphocytic leukemia.

This rearrangement joins TRBV27 to TRBJ2-1; the D is unclear. The CDR3 has 15 amino acids. Germline V gene lookup returns CDR1 MNHEY and CDR2 SMNVEV (reference sequence). V lost 6 bases and J 3 bases, leaving 15 bases between the germline ends. CDR3 loop: CASRKPGPNYNEQFF. The CDR3, as DNA: TGTGCCAGCAGAAAACCGGGCCCCAACTACAATGAGCAGTTCTTC.

The chain links TRBV2 to TRBJ1-5; D call uncertain. Germline V gene data show CDR1 as SNHLY and CDR2 as FYNNEI. The V gene lost 4 bases and the J gene lost 0 bases, with 7 bases spanning the gap. The CDR3 is made up of 14 amino acids. CDR3 nucleotides: TGTGCCAGCAGTGTCAGAAATAGCAATCAGCCCCAGCATTTT. It is translated as CASSVRNSNQPQHF.